Shown below are 14 T cell receptor beta chains from a single sample sequenced in a study of T cells in localized non-small cell lung cancer. The assay was immunoSEQ multiplex PCR, and TCRdb's table has in-frame clones only and misses some. This table has around 16,000 clones, around 89% appearing once. Here the sequenced sample was peripheral blood, taken before any cancer treatment. These receptors originate from a female donor older than 55 with stage III squamous cell lung carcinoma.

The sample holds one count of this clone. V and J are TRBV5-6 and TRBJ1-1, with 9 bases fitting TRBD1. Looked up from germline, CDR1 is SGHDT and CDR2 is YYEEEE. Unmatched junction bases numbered 11, after V lost 4 bases and J lost 10 bases. The CDR3 spans 14 residues. The CDR3, as DNA: TGTGCCAGCAGCCTGCCGGGACAGGGTCTGGTAGCTTTCTTT. Translated, it gives CASSLPGQGLVAFF. The whole variable domain, remainder taken from reference TRBV5-6 and TRBJ1-1, is DAGVTQSPTHLIKTRGQQVTLRCSPKSGHDTVSWYQQALGQGPQFIFQYYEEEERQRGNFPDRFSGHQFPNYSSELNVNALLLGDSALYLCASSLPGQGLVAFFGQGTRLTVV.

The DNA of the CDR3 is TGTGCCAGCAGGGGGACTAGCGTCAATGAGCAGTTCTTC. Amino acids: CASRGTSVNEQFF. The J gene is TRBJ2-1, the V gene TRBV6-5, with 10 bases identical to TRBD2. Trimming at V came to 6 bases and at J to 6 bases, leaving 2 bases not matched to a gene. This CDR3 region has 13 residues. Germline V gives CDR1 MNHEY, CDR2 SVGAGI.

The gene calls are TRBV28 and TRBJ1-6; D remains unclear. V gave up 3 bases and J gave up 5 bases, with 8 bases separating them. The germline gives CDR1 MDHEN, CDR2 SYDVKM. The CDR3 spans 14 residues. The CDR3 spells CASSFFPHNSPLHF. The CDR3 DNA reads TGTGCCAGCAGTTTTTTTCCCCATAATTCACCCCTCCACTTT.

The chain combines TRBV29-1 with TRBJ2-7; TRBD2 is a possible D gene (5 bases). The V gene lost 7 bases and the J gene lost 5 bases, with 18 bases spanning the gap. This CDR3 is built from 13 residues. Germline lookup yields CDR1 SQVTM and CDR2 ANQGSEA. CDR3 protein: CSAIRTSSNEQYF. The DNA of the CDR3 is TGCAGCGCTATACGTACTAGTTCTAACGAGCAGTACTTC.

This clone was observed a few times. The chain couples TRBV16 to TRBJ1-1; D might be TRBD1 (5 bases). The CDR3 contains 15 residues. Trimming removed 4 bases from V and 5 bases from J, with 17 bases in between. CDR1 is KGHSY and CDR2 is FQNENV in the germline V gene. The CDR3 DNA reads as TGTGCCAGCAGCCTTCAAACCGGGCAGGGTACTGAAGCTTTCTTT. This codes for CASSLQTGQGTEAFF.

The chain recombines TRBV5-1 with TRBJ2-5; TRBD1 aligns across 10 bases. CDR3 length: 15 residues. V lost 3 bases, J lost 5 bases, and 7 bases stayed unmatched. The V gene's germline CDR1 is SGHRS and CDR2 YFSETQ. CDR3: CASSSGTGAGETQYF. The CDR3 nucleotides read TGCGCCAGCAGCTCCGGGACAGGGGCTGGGGAGACCCAGTACTTC.

The chain joins TRBV11-3 to TRBJ2-1; D tentatively reads TRBD1 or TRBD2 (6 bases each). Looked up from germline, CDR1 is SGHNT and CDR2 is YENEEA. Trimming stripped 1 base from V and 4 bases from J, with 14 bases between. This CDR3 is built from 16 residues. This CDR3 is CASSLGGGTQYNEQFF. In nucleotides, the CDR3 is TGTGCCAGCAGCTTAGGGGGCGGGACACAGTACAATGAGCAGTTCTTC.

The rearrangement joins TRBV5-1 to TRBJ2-1; a possible D gene is TRBD2 (6 bases). CDR3 size: 19 residues. The V gene's germline CDR1 is SGHRS and CDR2 YFSETQ. V was pared by 4 bases and J by 0 bases, with 23 bases between. CDR3 in amino acids: CASSQESVGTESSYNEQFF. DNA of the CDR3: TGCGCCAGCAGCCAAGAGTCGGTCGGGACTGAAAGCTCCTACAATGAGCAGTTCTTC.

The chain employs TRBV19 and TRBJ2-7; 8 nucleotides match TRBD1. From germline, CDR1 is LNHDA and CDR2 SQIVND (reference sequence). Trimming cost V 3 bases and J 3 bases; bases outside gene matches: 19. The CDR3 loop spans 19 amino acids. CDR3 loop: CASSIGGPDRGSSGYEQYF. The CDR3 nucleotides read TGTGCCAGTAGTATTGGGGGTCCCGACAGGGGATCTTCGGGCTACGAGCAGTACTTC. Looking up the rest from reference TRBV19 and TRBJ2-7 gives the full variable domain: DGGITQSPKYLFRKEGQNVTLSCEQNLNHDAMYWYRQDPGQGLRLIYYSQIVNDFQKGDIAEGYSVSREKKESFPLTVTSAQKNPTAFYLCASSIGGPDRGSSGYEQYFGPGTRLTVT.

The chain links TRBV4-2 to TRBJ1-2, with a possible D match to TRBD1 (5 bases). Per the germline V gene, CDR1 is LGHNA and CDR2 is YNFKEQ. The germline V and J ends were trimmed by 3 bases and 3 bases, with 14 bases remaining between them. CDR3 length: 15 residues. Written as DNA, the CDR3 is TGTGCCAGCAGCCATCCCGGGACGATGGACTATGGCTACACCTTC. It is translated as CASSHPGTMDYGYTF.

This clone was counted a single time. The chain has TRBV21-1 and TRBJ2-1; TRBD1 was called by the table and not checked on the DNA. TRBV21-1 is classified as a pseudogene. The CDR3 contains 17 residues. The CDR3 nucleotides are TGTGCCAGCAGCAGAGAGAGACAGGGATACAGGCACAATGAGCAGTTCTTC. Amino acid sequence: CASSRERQGYRHNEQFF.

This clone was counted only a few times. V is TRBV21-1 and J is TRBJ1-6; the DNA was not compared with TRBD1, the D call given in the table. TRBV21-1 is a listed pseudogene. CDR3 length equals 21 residues. CDR3 in DNA: TGTGCCAGCAGCAAAGGCGCCCCCGGACAGGGGAAAAGGACCTATAATTCACCCCTCCACTTT. Encoded protein: CASSKGAPGQGKRTYNSPLHF.

This sequence joins TRBV2 and TRBJ1-1; 9 nucleotides agree with TRBD1. This CDR3 is 12 amino acids long. J was trimmed by 4 bases and V by 8 bases; bases with no gene match: 2. Germline V gene lookup returns CDR1 SNHLY and CDR2 FYNNEI. The CDR3 region has the DNA TGTGCCAGCGGACAGGGGTTCACTGAAGCTTTCTTT. Translated: CASGQGFTEAFF.

This clone came up once. The chain uses TRBV5-1 and TRBJ2-7, with TRBD2 matching over 14 bases. Germline CDR1 SGHRS, CDR2 YFSETQ. V shed 0 bases and J 5 bases; nucleotides not matched to a gene: 7. This CDR3 spans 17 amino acids. The CDR3 loop is CASSLEGLAGVWHEQYF. DNA of the CDR3: TGCGCCAGCAGCTTGGAGGGACTAGCGGGAGTCTGGCACGAGCAGTACTTC.